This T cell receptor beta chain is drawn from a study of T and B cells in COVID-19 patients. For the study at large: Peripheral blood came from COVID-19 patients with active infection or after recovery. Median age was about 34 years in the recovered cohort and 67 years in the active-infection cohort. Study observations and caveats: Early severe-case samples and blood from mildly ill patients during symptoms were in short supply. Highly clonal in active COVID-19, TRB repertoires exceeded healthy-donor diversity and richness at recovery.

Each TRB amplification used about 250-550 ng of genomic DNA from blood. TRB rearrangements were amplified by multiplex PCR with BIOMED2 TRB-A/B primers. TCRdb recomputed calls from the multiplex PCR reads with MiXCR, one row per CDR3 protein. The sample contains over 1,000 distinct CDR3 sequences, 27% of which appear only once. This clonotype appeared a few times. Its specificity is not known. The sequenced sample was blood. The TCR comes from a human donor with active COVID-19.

CDR3 bases: TGTGCCAGCAGCGGAGGACTAGCGGGAGGAAATGAGCAGTTCTTC. Translation: CASSGGLAGGNEQFF. V gene TRBV11-2 combines with J gene TRBJ2-1; TRBD2 agrees at 14 bases. This CDR3 comprises 15 residues. The V gene end was trimmed by 5 bases and the J gene end by 7 bases; junction bases not matched to a gene: 4. Germline V CDR1 and CDR2: SGHAT, FQNNGV. Full variable domain (remainder filled in from reference TRBV11-2 and TRBJ2-1): EAGVAQSPRYKIIEKRQSVAFWCNPISGHATLYWYQQILGQGPKLLIQFQNNGVVDDSQLPKDRFSAERLKGVDSTLKIQPAKLEDSAVYLCASSGGLAGGNEQFFGPGTRLTVL.